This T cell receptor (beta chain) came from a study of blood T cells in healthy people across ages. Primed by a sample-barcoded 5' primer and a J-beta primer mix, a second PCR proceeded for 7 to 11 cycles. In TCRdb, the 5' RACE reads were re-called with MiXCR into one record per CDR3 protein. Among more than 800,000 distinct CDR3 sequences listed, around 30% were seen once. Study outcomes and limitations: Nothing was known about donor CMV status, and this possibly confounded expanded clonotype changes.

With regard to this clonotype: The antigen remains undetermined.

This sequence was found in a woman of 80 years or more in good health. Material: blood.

The DNA for the CDR3 is TGCAGCGTTGTGATCAGGGCCTACGAGCAGTACTTC. It translates to CSVVIRAYEQYF. The gene calls are TRBV29-1 and TRBJ2-7, with D possibly TRBD1 on 5 matching bases. Trimming took off 4 bases at V and 2 bases at J, with 9 bases between the two ends. CDR1 is SQVTM and CDR2 is ANQGSEA in the germline V gene. The CDR3 is 12 residues long.